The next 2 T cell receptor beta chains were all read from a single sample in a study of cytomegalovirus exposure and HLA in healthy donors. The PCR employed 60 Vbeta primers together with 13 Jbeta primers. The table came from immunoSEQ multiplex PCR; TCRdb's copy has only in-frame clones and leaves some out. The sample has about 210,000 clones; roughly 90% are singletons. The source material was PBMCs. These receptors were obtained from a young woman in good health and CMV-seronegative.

The chain's CDR3 is CASSRDRIYEQYF. Here the CDR3 DNA reads TGCGCCAGCAGTCGGGACAGGATATACGAGCAGTACTTC. The rearrangement joins TRBV5-1 to TRBJ2-7; TRBD1 matches at 8 bases. The CDR3 runs to 13 residues. From germline, CDR1 is SGHRS and CDR2 YFSETQ. The V segment lost 5 bases and the J segment 4 bases; nucleotides outside the gene matches: 5.

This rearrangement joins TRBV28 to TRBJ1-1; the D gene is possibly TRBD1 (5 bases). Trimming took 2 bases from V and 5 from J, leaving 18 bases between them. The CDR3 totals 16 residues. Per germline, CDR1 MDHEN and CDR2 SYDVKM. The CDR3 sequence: CASSLISTPGGTEAFF. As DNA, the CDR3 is TGTGCCAGCAGTTTAATTTCGACACCGGGGGGGACTGAAGCTTTCTTT.